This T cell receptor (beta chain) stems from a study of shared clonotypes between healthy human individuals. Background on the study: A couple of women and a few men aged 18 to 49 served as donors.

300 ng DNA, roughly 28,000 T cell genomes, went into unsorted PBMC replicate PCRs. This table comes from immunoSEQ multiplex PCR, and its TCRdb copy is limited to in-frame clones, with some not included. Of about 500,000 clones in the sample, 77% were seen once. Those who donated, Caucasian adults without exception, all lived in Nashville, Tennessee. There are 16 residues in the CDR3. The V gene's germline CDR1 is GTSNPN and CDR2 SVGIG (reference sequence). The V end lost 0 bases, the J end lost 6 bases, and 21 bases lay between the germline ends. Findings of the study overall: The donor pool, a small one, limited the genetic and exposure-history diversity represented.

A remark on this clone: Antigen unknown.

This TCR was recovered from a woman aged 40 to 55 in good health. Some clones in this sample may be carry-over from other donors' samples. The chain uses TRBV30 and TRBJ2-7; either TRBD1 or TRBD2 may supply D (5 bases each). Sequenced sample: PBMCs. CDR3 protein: CAWSVPPGRVTCEQYF. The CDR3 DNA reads TGTGCCTGGAGTGTACCCCCGGGGCGCGTCACCTGCGAGCAGTACTTC. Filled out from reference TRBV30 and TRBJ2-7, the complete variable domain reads SQTIHQWPATLVQPVGSPLSLECTVEGTSNPNLYWYRQAAGRGLQLLFYSVGIGQISSEVPQNLSASRPQDRQFILSSKKLLLSDSGFYLCAWSVPPGRVTCEQYFGPGTRLTVT.